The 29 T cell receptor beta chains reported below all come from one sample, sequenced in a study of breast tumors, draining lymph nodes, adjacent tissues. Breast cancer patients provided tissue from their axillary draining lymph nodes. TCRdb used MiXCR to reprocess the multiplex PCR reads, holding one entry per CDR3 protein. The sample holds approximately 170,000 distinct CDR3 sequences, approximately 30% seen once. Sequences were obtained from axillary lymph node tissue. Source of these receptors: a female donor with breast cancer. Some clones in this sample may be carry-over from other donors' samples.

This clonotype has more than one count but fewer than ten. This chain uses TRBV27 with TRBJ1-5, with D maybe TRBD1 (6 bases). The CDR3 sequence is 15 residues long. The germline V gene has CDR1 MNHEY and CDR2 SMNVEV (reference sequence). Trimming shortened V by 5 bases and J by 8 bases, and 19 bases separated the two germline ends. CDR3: CASSPRAGAGEPQHF. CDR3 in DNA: TGTGCCAGCAGTCCCCGGGCGGGGGCTGGGGAGCCCCAGCATTTT.

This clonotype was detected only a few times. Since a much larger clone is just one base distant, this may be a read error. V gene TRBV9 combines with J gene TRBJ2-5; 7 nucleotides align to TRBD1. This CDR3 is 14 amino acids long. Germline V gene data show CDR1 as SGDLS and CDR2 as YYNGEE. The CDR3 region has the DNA TGTGCCAGCAGCCCCGACAGGGCCCAAGAGACCCAGTCCTTC. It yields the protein CASSPDRAQETQSF. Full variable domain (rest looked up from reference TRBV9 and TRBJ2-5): DSGVTQTPKHLITATGQRVTLRCSPRSGDLSVYWYQQSLDQGLQFLIQYYNGEERAKGNILERFSAQQFPDLHSELNLSSLELGDSALYFCASSPDRAQETQSFGPGTRLLVL.

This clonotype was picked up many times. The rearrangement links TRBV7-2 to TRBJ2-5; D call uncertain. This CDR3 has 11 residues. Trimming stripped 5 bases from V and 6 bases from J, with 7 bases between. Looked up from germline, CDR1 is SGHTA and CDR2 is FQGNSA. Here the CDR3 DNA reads TGTGCCAGCAGCACTCAACAGACCCAGTACTTC. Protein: CASSTQQTQYF. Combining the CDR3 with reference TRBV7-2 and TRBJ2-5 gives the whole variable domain GAGVSQSPSNKVTEKGKDVELRCDPISGHTALYWYRQSLGQGLEFLIYFQGNSAPDKSGLPSDRFSAERTGGSVSTLTIQRTQQEDSAVYLCASSTQQTQYFGPGTRLLVL.

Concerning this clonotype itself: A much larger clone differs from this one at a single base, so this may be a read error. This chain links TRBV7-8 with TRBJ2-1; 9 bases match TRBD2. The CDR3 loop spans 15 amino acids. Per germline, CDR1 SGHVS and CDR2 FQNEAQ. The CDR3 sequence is CASSFSGGAYNEQLF. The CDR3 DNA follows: TGTGCCAGCAGCTTTAGCGGGGGAGCCTACAATGAGCAGCTCTTC.

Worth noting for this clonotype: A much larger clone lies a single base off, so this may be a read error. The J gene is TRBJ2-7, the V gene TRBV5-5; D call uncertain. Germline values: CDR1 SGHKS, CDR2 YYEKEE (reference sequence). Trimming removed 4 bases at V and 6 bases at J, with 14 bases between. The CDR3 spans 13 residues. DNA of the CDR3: TGTGCCAGCAGCCAAAGAGACACGTCCGAGCAGTACTTC. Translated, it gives CASSQRDTSEQYF.

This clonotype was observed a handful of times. In nucleotides, the CDR3 is TGTGCCAGCAGCTTAGGAGGTTCGAGGGGATCAAAAAACATTCAGTACTTC. Amino acids: CASSLGGSRGSKNIQYF. The rearrangement uses TRBV11-2 and TRBJ2-4; D tentatively fits TRBD1 or TRBD2 (5 bases each). V gave up 1 base and J gave up 4 bases, with 17 bases separating them. CDR1 SGHAT and CDR2 FQNNGV come from the germline V gene. CDR3 size: 17 residues. Full variable domain (rest looked up from reference TRBV11-2 and TRBJ2-4): EAGVAQSPRYKIIEKRQSVAFWCNPISGHATLYWYQQILGQGPKLLIQFQNNGVVDDSQLPKDRFSAERLKGVDSTLKIQPAKLEDSAVYLCASSLGGSRGSKNIQYFGAGTRLSVL.

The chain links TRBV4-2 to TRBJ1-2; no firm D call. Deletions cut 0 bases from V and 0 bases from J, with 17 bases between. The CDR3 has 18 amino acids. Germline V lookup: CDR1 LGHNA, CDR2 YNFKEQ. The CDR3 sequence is CASSQEIQNYLANYGYTF. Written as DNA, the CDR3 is TGTGCCAGCAGCCAAGAAATACAGAACTATCTAGCTAACTATGGCTACACCTTC.

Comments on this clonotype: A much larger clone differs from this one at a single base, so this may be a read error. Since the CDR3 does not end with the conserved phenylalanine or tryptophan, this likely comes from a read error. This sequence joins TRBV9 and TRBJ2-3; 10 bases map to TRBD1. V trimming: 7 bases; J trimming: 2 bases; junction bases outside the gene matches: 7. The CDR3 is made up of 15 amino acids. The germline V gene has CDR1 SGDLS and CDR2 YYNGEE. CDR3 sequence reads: CASSLGTGVTDTQYL. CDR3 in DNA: TGTGCCAGCTCACTCGGGACAGGGGTCACAGATACGCAGTATCTT.

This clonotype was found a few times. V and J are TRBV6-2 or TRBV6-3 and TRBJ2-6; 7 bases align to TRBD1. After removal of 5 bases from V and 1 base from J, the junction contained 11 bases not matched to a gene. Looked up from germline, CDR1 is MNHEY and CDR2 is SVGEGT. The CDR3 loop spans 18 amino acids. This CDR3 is CASSHLHTTGSGANVLTF. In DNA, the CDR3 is TGTGCCAGCAGTCACCTCCACACGACAGGGTCTGGGGCCAACGTCCTGACTTTC.

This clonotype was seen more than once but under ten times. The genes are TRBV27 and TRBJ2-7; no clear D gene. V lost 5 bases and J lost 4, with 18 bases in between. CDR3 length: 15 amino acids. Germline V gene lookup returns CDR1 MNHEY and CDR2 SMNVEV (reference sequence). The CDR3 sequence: CASSADPLTRYEQYF. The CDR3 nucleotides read TGTGCCAGCAGTGCAGACCCCCTGACAAGATACGAGCAGTACTTC.

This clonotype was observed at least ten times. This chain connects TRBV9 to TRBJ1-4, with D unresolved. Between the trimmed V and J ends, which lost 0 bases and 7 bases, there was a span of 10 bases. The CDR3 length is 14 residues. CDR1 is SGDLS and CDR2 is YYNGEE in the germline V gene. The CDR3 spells CASSVVSSGEKLFF. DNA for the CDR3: TGTGCCAGCAGCGTAGTTTCTTCGGGTGAAAAACTGTTTTTT.

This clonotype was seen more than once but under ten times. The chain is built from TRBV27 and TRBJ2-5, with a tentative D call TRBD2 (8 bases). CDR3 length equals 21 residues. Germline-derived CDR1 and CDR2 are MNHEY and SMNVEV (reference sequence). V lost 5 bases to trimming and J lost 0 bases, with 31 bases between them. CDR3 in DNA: TGTGCCAGCAGTGGCCGGGAGGGGGCGAGCAGGAGAATAGGGTACCAAGAGACCCAGTACTTC. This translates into CASSGREGASRRIGYQETQYF.

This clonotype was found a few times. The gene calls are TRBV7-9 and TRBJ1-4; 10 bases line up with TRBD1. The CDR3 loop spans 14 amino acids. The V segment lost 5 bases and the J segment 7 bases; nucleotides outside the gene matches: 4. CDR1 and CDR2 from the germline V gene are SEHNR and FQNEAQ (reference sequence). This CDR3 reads CASSPTGGGEKLFF. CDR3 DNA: TGTGCCAGCAGCCCGACAGGGGGCGGTGAAAAACTGTTTTTT.

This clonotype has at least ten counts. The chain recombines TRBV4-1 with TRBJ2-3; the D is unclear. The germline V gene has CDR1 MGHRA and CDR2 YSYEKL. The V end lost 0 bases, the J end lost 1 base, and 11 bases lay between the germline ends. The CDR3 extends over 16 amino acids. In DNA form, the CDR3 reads TGCGCCAGCAGCCAAGAAGAGGCCTCGGGCACAGATACGCAGTATTTT. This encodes CASSQEEASGTDTQYF.

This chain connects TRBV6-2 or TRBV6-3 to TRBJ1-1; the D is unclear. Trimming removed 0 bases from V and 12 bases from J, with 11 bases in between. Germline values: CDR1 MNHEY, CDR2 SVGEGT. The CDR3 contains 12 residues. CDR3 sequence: CASSYSGRVPFF. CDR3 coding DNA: TGTGCCAGCAGTTACTCGGGTAGGGTTCCTTTCTTT.

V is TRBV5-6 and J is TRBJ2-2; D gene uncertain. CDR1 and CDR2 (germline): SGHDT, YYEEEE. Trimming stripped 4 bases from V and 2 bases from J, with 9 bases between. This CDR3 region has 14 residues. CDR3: CASSPGVNTGELFF. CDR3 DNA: TGTGCCAGCAGCCCTGGGGTTAACACCGGGGAGCTGTTTTTT.

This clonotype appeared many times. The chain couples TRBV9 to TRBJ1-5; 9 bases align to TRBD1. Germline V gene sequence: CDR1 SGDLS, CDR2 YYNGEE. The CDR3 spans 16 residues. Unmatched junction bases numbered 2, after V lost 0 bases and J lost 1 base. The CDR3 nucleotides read TGTGCCAGCAGCGTAGGGGACAGGGAAAGCAATCAGCCCCAGCATTTT. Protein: CASSVGDRESNQPQHF.

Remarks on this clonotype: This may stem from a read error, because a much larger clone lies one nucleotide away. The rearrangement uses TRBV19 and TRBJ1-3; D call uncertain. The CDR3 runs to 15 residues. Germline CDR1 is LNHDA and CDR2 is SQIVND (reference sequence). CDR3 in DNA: TGTGCCAGTGGTATAGACGCAGCCCCGGGAAACACCATATATTTT. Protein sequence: CASGIDAAPGNTIYF.

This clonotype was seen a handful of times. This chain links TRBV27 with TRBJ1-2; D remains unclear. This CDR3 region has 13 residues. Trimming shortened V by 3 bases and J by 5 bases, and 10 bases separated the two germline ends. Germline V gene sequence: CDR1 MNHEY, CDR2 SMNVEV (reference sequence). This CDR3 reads CASSFYSAYGYTF. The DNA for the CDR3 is TGTGCCAGCAGTTTTTACAGTGCTTATGGCTACACCTTC.

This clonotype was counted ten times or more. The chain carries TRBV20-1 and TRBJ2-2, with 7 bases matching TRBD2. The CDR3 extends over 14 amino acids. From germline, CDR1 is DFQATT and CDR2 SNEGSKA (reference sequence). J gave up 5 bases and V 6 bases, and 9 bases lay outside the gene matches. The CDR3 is CSASPGGGTGELFF. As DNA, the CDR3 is TGCAGTGCGAGTCCGGGGGGAGGGACCGGGGAGCTGTTTTTT.

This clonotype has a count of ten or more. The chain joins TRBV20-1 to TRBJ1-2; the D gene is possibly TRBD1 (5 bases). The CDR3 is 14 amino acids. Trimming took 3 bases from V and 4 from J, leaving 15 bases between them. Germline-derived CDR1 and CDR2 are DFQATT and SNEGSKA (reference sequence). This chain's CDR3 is CSARRRDSSYGYTF. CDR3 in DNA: TGCAGTGCTAGGCGCAGGGATTCTTCCTATGGCTACACCTTC.

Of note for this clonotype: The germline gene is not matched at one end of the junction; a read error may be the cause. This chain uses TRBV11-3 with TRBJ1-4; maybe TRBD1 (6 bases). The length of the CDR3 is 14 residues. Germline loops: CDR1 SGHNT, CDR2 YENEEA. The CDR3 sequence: CASNLGGYGEKLFF. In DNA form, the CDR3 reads TGTGCTAGCAACTTAGGGGGATACGGGGAAAAACTGTTTTTT.

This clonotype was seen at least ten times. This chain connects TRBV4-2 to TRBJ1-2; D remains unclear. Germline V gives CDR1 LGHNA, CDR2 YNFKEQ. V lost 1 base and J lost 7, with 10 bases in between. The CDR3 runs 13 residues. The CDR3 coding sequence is TGTGCCAGCAGCCAAGGGGGAATCGGTGGCTACACCTTC. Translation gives CASSQGGIGGYTF.

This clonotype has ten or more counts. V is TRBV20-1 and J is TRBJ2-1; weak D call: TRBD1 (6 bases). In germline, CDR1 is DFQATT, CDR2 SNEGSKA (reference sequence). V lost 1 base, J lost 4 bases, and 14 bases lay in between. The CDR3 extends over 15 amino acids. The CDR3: CSARVSTGLYNEQFF. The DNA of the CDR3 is TGCAGTGCTAGAGTTAGTACAGGGCTTTACAATGAGCAGTTCTTC.

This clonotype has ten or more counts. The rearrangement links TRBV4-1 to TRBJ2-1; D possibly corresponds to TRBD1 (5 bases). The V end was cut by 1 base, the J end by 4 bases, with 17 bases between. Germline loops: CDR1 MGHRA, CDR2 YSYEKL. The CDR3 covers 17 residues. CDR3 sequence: CASSQGMAGSWYNEQFF. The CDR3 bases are TGCGCCAGCAGCCAAGGCATGGCAGGGTCGTGGTACAATGAGCAGTTCTTC.

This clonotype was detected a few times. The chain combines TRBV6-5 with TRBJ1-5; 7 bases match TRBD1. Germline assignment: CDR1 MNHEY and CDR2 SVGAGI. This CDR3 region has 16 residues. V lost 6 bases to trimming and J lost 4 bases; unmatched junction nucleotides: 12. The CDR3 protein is CASSQTTGQPNQPQHF. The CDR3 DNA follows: TGTGCCAGCAGCCAAACGACAGGGCAACCAAATCAGCCCCAGCATTTT.

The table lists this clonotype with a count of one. The CDR3 loop reads CASRFSGTGVGELFF. In DNA, the CDR3 is TGCGCCAGCAGATTCAGCGGGACGGGTGTCGGGGAGCTGTTTTTT. The chain carries TRBV5-1 and TRBJ2-2, with 7 nucleotides matching TRBD2. With 5 bases clipped from V and 7 bases from J, the junction kept 11 bases outside the gene matches. There are 15 residues in the CDR3. Germline lookup yields CDR1 SGHRS and CDR2 YFSETQ.

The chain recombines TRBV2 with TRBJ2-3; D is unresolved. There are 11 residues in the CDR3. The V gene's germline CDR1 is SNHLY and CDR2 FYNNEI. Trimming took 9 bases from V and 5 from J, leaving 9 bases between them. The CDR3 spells CARMGGDTQYF. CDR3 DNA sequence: TGTGCCAGGATGGGTGGAGATACGCAGTATTTT.

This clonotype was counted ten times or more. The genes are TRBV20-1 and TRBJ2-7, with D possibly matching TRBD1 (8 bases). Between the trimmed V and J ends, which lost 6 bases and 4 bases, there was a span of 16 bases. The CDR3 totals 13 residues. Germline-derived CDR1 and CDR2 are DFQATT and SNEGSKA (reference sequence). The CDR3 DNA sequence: TGCAGTGCCGGACAGGGAGGGGAATACGAGCAGTACTTC. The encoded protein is CSAGQGGEYEQYF.